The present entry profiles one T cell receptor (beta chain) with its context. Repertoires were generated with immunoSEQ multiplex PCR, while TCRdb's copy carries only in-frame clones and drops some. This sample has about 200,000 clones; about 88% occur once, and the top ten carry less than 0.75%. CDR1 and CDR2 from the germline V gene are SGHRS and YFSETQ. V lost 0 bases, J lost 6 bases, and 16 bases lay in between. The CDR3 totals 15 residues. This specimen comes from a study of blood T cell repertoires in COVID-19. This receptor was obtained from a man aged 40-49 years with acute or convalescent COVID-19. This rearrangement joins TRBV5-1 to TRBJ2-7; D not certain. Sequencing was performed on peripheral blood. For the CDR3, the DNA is TGCGCCAGCAGCTTGGACCTATCAATAAGCTTCGAGCAGTACTTC. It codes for CASSLDLSISFEQYF.